This is a list of T cell receptor beta chains from one sample in a study of shared T cell receptors in the human thymus. Produced via immunoSEQ multiplex PCR; TCRdb's table is partial and in-frame only. The repertoire holds more than 550,000 clones, 80% to 90% seen once, with about 0.011% in the top ten. This sample was also put to use in a study of human thymus T cells.

The sequencing input was thymocytes. These receptors all come from a girl less than two years old with a congenital heart defect. CDR3s include the opening cysteine and the closing phenylalanine or tryptophan. The D gene is left open where the match is weak. Some rows mark clone size as missing; the rest say once, few, many or name a class of expanded clone.

>once|TRBV6-5|TRBJ1-1|TRBD1
TGTGCCAGCAGCTCAGGGACAGGGATGAACACTGAAGCTTTCTTT
CASSSGTGMNTEAFF
>-|TRBV5-5|TRBJ1-1|-
TGTGCCAGCAACCAAATGACAGGAAACACTGAAGCTTTCTTT
CASNQMTGNTEAFF
>-|TRBV6-6|TRBJ1-2|-
TGTGCCAGCAGTTCCGAACCAGGCTATGGCTACACCTTC
CASSSEPGYGYTF
>-|TRBV5-1|TRBJ2-1|-
TGCGCCAGCAGCCGCAGCAATGAGCAGTTCTTC
CASSRSNEQFF
>-|TRBV27|TRBJ1-1|-
TGTGCCAGCAGATCCGAGGACATCCCTGAAGCTTTCTTT
CASRSEDIPEAFF
>-|TRBV5-1|TRBJ2-3|-
TGCGCCAGCAGCTTGACTGATACGCAGTATTTT
CASSLTDTQYF
>-|TRBV9|TRBJ2-5|TRBD2
TGTGCCAGCAGCCCGGCGGGGGAAATCGAGACCCAGTACTTC
CASSPAGEIETQYF
>-|TRBV28|TRBJ1-2|TRBD1
TGTGCCAGCAGTTTATACTTCCCGGACAGGGCATACTATGGCTACACCTTC
CASSLYFPDRAYYGYTF
>once|TRBV20-1|TRBJ1-1|-
TGCAGTGCTATCGACAGGTACGAAGCTTTCTTT
CSAIDRYEAFF
>-|TRBV18|TRBJ1-3|TRBD1
TGTGCCAGCTCACCCTTCGTCCCGGGACAGGACTCTGGAAACACCATATATTTT
CASSPFVPGQDSGNTIYF
>once|TRBV4-3|TRBJ1-1|-
TGCGCCAGCAGCCAATTCTCAGGGAACACTGAAGCTTTCTTT
CASSQFSGNTEAFF
>-|TRBV29-1|TRBJ2-3|-
TGCAGCGTTGTGAGTCACATTGGGCGTGGGGCCCACACAGATACGCAGTATTTT
CSVVSHIGRGAHTDTQYF
>-|TRBV5-1|TRBJ2-5|-
TGCGCCAGCTACAGGGCAGGTCAAGAGACCCAGTACTTC
CASYRAGQETQYF
>-|TRBV9|TRBJ2-7|-
TGTGCCAGCAGCGTAGGACAGGCTCCCTACGAGCAGTACTTC
CASSVGQAPYEQYF
>few|TRBV25-1|TRBJ2-5|-
TGTGCCAGCAGCCGCGGAATACTAGAGTGGGAGACCCAGTACTTC
CASSRGILEWETQYF
>once|TRBV6-6|TRBJ1-4|-
TGTGCCAGCGGAGCAAAAACGAATGAAAAACTGTTTTTT
CASGAKTNEKLFF
>-|TRBV14|TRBJ1-3|TRBD1
TGTGCCAGCAGCCAAGCGGTAACAGGGGCCATGAGTGGAGGAAACACCATATATTTT
CASSQAVTGAMSGGNTIYF
>-|TRBV9|TRBJ1-4|TRBD1
TGTGCCAGCAGCCCCAAGGAGGACAGGGTTCGGGGTGAAAAACTGTTTTTT
CASSPKEDRVRGEKLFF
>-|TRBV29-1|TRBJ2-1|TRBD2
TGCAGCGTCGGACTAGCGGGGGGGCCCTTTGAGGGGTATGAGCAGTTCTTC
CSVGLAGGPFEGYEQFF
>-|TRBV12-2|TRBJ1-1|-
TGTGCAAGTCGCTTTATCGTACTGGAAGCTTTCTTT
CASRFIVLEAFF
>-|TRBV7-3|TRBJ2-2|-
TGTGCCAGCAGCCCCGACGCGGCCGGGGAGCTGTTTTTT
CASSPDAAGELFF
>once|TRBV10-3|TRBJ2-7|TRBD1
TGTGCCATCAGTGACAGAGAGACAGGGGTTTCGGACGAGCAGTACTTC
CAISDRETGVSDEQYF
>-|TRBV13|TRBJ1-5|TRBD1
TGTGCCAGCAGCCTCCGACAGGGCCCACCGGGGCAGCCCCAGCATTTT
CASSLRQGPPGQPQHF
>-|TRBV10-2|TRBJ1-1|TRBD1
TGCGCCAGCAGGCCGGGGGACAGGGGATTTAACACTGAAGCTTTCTTT
CASRPGDRGFNTEAFF
>-|TRBV13|TRBJ1-4|TRBD1
TGTGCCAGCAGCTTAGGGGACAGGGGGTTCCGTCGTGGAAAACTGTTTTTT
CASSLGDRGFRRGKLFF
>-|TRBV5-4|TRBJ1-5|-
TGTGCCAGCAGCACCCCCCGGAGGGTCAATCAGCCCCAGCATTTT
CASSTPRRVNQPQHF
>-|TRBV5-1|TRBJ2-1|-
TGCGCCAGCAGCCGCGCAGTTCAGCGGACTACGGATGAGCAGTTCTTC
CASSRAVQRTTDEQFF
>once|TRBV6-6|TRBJ1-2|-
TGTGCCAGCAGTTGTATCCCCGTGTATGGCTACACCTTC
CASSCIPVYGYTF
>-|TRBV2|TRBJ1-1|TRBD1
TGTGCCAGCAGTCCACCTTTTAGAGGGGGCTTTACTGAAGCTTTCTTT
CASSPPFRGGFTEAFF
>-|TRBV5-1|TRBJ2-7|-
TGCGCCAGCAGCTTGGTCGTTTTGCCGGGGGTCCGCTACGAGCAGTACTTC
CASSLVVLPGVRYEQYF
>-|TRBV4-1|TRBJ2-7|TRBD1
TGCGCCAGCAGCCATATGAGACAGGGAACCCCCTACGAGCAGTACTTC
CASSHMRQGTPYEQYF
>-|TRBV6-5|TRBJ2-7|TRBD1
TGTGCCAGCAGTTACCGAGGCAGGGGGTCCTACGAGCAGTACTTC
CASSYRGRGSYEQYF
>few|TRBV14|TRBJ2-1|TRBD2
TGTGCCAGCAGACACTCTAGCGGGGGGCGGGGTGAGCAGTTCTTC
CASRHSSGGRGEQFF
>-|TRBV2|TRBJ1-1|TRBD1
TGTGCCAGCAGTGAACTTGGGCAGGGGGCTTCTGAAGCTTTCTTT
CASSELGQGASEAFF
>once|TRBV5-5|TRBJ1-6|-
TGTGCCAGCAGTACAGACCAGCAGCCTTCACCCCTCCACTTT
CASSTDQQPSPLHF
>-|TRBV7-8|TRBJ1-3|-
TGTGCCAGCAGCCCGACCGTGGGGCAGCCTGGAAACACCATATATTTT
CASSPTVGQPGNTIYF
>once|TRBV5-1|TRBJ1-4|TRBD1
TGCGCCAGCAGCTTGGGACAGGGTTGGAATGAAAAACTGTTTTTT
CASSLGQGWNEKLFF
>-|TRBV4-1|TRBJ2-4|-
TGCGCCAGCAGCCAACTGCTGCTACGGGGATGGACCCTAGCCAAAAACATTCAGTACTTC
CASSQLLLRGWTLAKNIQYF
>-|TRBV6-1|TRBJ2-1|TRBD2
TGTGCCAGCCAGTATCTAGCGGGGGCCCTCAATGAGCAGTTCTTC
CASQYLAGALNEQFF
>-|TRBV2|TRBJ1-2|TRBD1
TGTGCCAGGGGGGACAGCCGGAATTATGGCTACACCTTC
CARGDSRNYGYTF
>-|TRBV5-1|TRBJ1-1|TRBD1
TGCGCCAGCAGGGATAGGACAGGTTCGGTGAACACTGAAGCTTTCTTT
CASRDRTGSVNTEAFF
>-|TRBV29-1|TRBJ2-5|-
TGCAGCTTTTACCCCAGGCCAGACCAAGAGACCCAGTACTTC
CSFYPRPDQETQYF